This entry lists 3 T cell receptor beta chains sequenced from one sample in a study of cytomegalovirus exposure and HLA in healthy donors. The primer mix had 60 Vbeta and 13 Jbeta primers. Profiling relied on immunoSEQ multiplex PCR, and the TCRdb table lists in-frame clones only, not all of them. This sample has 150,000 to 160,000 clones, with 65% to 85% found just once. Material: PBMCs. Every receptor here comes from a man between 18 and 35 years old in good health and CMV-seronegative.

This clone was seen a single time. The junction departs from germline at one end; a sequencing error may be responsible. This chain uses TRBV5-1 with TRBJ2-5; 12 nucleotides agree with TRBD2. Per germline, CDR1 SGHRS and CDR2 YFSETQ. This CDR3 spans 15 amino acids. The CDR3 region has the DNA TGCGCCGGCAGCTTGGCACTAGCGGGGGGAGAGACCCAGTACTTC. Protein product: CAGSLALAGGETQYF.

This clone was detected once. CDR3 in amino acids: CASSHQRGTGELFF. The CDR3 DNA is TGTGCCAGCAGCCATCAAAGGGGCACCGGGGAGCTGTTTTTT. The chain carries TRBV14 and TRBJ2-2; possible D gene TRBD1, 5 bases. Germline V gene data show CDR1 as SGHDN and CDR2 as FVKESK. This CDR3 is built from 14 residues. Deletions cut 3 bases from V and 4 bases from J, with 9 bases between.

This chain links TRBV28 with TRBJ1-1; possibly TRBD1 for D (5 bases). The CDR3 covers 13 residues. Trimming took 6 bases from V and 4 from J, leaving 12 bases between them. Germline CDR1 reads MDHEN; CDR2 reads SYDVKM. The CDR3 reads CASSLRGGTEAFF. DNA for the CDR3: TGTGCCAGCAGCCTGCGGGGCGGCACTGAAGCTTTCTTT.